This passage covers 5 T cell receptor beta chains from one sample sequenced in a study of blood T cell repertoires in COVID-19. The repertoire was sequenced with immunoSEQ multiplex PCR; TCRdb's copy has only in-frame clones and lacks some. The sample holds 70,000 to 90,000 clones; roughly 85% are singletons and the top ten take more than 3%. Input material: peripheral blood. The receptors shown here come from a man between 60 and 75 years old with acute or convalescent COVID-19.

This clone was detected once. V is TRBV7-8 and J is TRBJ1-5; tentative D call: TRBD1 (5 bases). This CDR3 has 14 residues. The V end was cut by 4 bases, the J end by 8 bases, with 15 bases between. Germline V gene sequence: CDR1 SGHVS, CDR2 FQNEAQ. The CDR3 region has the DNA TGTGCCAGCAGCTCCCGGACGGGGGTTGAGCCCCAGCATTTT. Its protein is CASSSRTGVEPQHF. The whole variable domain, remainder taken from reference TRBV7-8 and TRBJ1-5, is GAGVSQSPRYKVAKRGQDVALRCDPISGHVSLFWYQQALGQGPEFLTYFQNEAQLDKSGLPSDRFFAERPEGSVSTLKIQRTQQEDSAVYLCASSSRTGVEPQHFGDGTRLSIL.

This clone was seen a single time. This chain connects TRBV5-1 to TRBJ2-5; no definite D call. The CDR3 runs to 11 residues. Germline V CDR1 and CDR2: SGHRS, YFSETQ. V shed 3 bases and J shed 4 bases, with 4 bases lying between them. CDR3 coding DNA: TGCGCCAGCAGCTCGGGAGAGACCCAGTACTTC. Protein: CASSSGETQYF.

This clone was counted once. The chain carries TRBV7-6 and TRBJ2-3, with 9 bases lining up with TRBD2. In germline, CDR1 is SGHVS, CDR2 FNYEAQ. With 5 bases clipped from V and 4 bases from J, the junction kept 7 bases outside the gene matches. The CDR3 contains 15 residues. CDR3 protein: CASSLLAGFPDTQYF. In DNA form, the CDR3 reads TGTGCCAGCAGCCTCCTAGCGGGATTCCCAGATACGCAGTATTTT.

The chain uses TRBV7-9 and TRBJ1-2; 8 nucleotides align to TRBD1. The CDR3 contains 15 residues. Trimming at V came to 5 bases and at J to 3 bases, leaving 8 bases not matched to a gene. In germline, CDR1 is SEHNR, CDR2 FQNEAQ (reference sequence). CDR3 sequence (DNA): TGTGCCAGCAGCCCGGGGACAGGAAGAGACTATGGCTACACCTTC. Protein product: CASSPGTGRDYGYTF.

The rearrangement uses TRBV6-1 and TRBJ2-7; D is uncertain. The CDR3 contains 13 residues. V was trimmed by 3 bases and J by 3 bases, leaving 9 bases between them. Per the germline V gene, CDR1 is MNHNS and CDR2 is SASEGT. The CDR3 DNA reads as TGTGCCAGCAGTGATGCCACTAACTACGAGCAGTACTTC. This translates into CASSDATNYEQYF.